This passage covers 13 T cell receptor beta chains from one sample sequenced in a study of blood T cell repertoires in COVID-19. The data were produced by immunoSEQ multiplex PCR, yet TCRdb's version contains in-frame clones alone and is incomplete. The data hold about 200,000 clones, with about 77% observed a single time. The sequenced sample was PBMCs or T cells enriched from blood (not recorded which). These receptors were taken from a woman between 45 and 65 years old with acute COVID-19.

J is TRBJ1-2 and V is TRBV5-1; a possible D gene is TRBD1 (6 bases). Trimming removed 0 bases at V and 6 bases at J, with 15 bases between. The CDR3 extends over 15 amino acids. CDR1 and CDR2 from the germline V gene are SGHRS and YFSETQ. CDR3 in amino acids: CASSLAARGLDGYTF. DNA for the CDR3: TGCGCCAGCAGCTTGGCGGCCAGGGGTTTGGATGGCTACACCTTC.

The chain joins TRBV5-1 to TRBJ2-6; D gene unclear. V lost 6 bases and J 0 bases, leaving 10 bases between the germline ends. This CDR3 has 15 amino acids. Per germline, CDR1 SGHRS and CDR2 YFSETQ. The DNA for the CDR3 is TGCGCCAGCACCGGTGTGTTCTCTGGGGCCAACGTCCTGACTTTC. Its protein product is CASTGVFSGANVLTF.

The genes are TRBV28 and TRBJ1-4; a possible D gene is TRBD1 (6 bases). V lost 2 bases and J lost 8, with 12 bases in between. The CDR3 is made up of 14 amino acids. Germline CDR1 MDHEN, CDR2 SYDVKM. CDR3 sequence reads: CASSLIYGGEKLFF. The CDR3 bases are TGTGCCAGCAGTTTAATTTATGGGGGCGAAAAACTGTTTTTT.

The gene calls are TRBV18 and TRBJ1-4; 11 bases are shared with TRBD1. Germline loops: CDR1 KGHSH, CDR2 LQKENI. The CDR3 spans 15 residues. V was pared by 6 bases and J by 6 bases, with 6 bases of the junction left unmatched. CDR3: CASSLGQGAYEKLFF. Here the CDR3 DNA reads TGTGCCAGCTCCCTTGGACAGGGGGCGTATGAAAAACTGTTTTTT.

This sequence joins TRBV7-2 and TRBJ2-3; no firm D call. The CDR3 contains 14 residues. The germline CDR1 and CDR2 sequences are SGHTA and FQGNSA. Trimming took off 1 base at V and 5 bases at J, with 10 bases between the two ends. In DNA form, the CDR3 reads TGTGCCAGCAGCTTAGGTGGTGCGAGAGATACGCAGTATTTT. Translation: CASSLGGARDTQYF.

Concerning this clone: Other nucleotide sequences from this sample produce the same CDR3. The chain combines TRBV6-6 with TRBJ1-2; 8 nucleotides agree with TRBD1. J lost 5 bases, V lost 4 bases, and 6 bases had no gene match. Germline CDR1 reads MNHNY; CDR2 reads SVGAGI (reference sequence). This CDR3 has 14 residues. The CDR3 region is CASSSTGQAYGYTF. CDR3 sequence (DNA): TGTGCCAGCAGTTCTACGGGACAGGCTTATGGCTACACCTTC.

The chain employs TRBV2 and TRBJ2-7, with D tentatively TRBD1 (7 bases). Per germline, CDR1 SNHLY and CDR2 FYNNEI. The V gene lost 1 base and the J gene lost 1 base, with 14 bases spanning the gap. There are 16 residues in the CDR3. DNA for the CDR3: TGTGCCAGCAGTGAAGGGCAGGGGGGCAAATCCTACGAGCAGTACGTC. Protein sequence: CASSEGQGGKSYEQYV.

The V and J genes are TRBV6-2 or TRBV6-3 and TRBJ2-4, with TRBD2 matching 11 bases. Germline V lookup: CDR1 MNHEY, CDR2 SVGEGT. The CDR3 consists of 18 residues. V was clipped by 1 base and J by 0 bases; unmatched bases: 5. The CDR3 nucleotides are TGTGCCAGCAGTTACTACCTAGCGGGGGGTGTAGCCAAAAACATTCAGTACTTC. Translation: CASSYYLAGGVAKNIQYF.

The V call is TRBV4-1, the J call TRBJ1-4, with D possibly TRBD1 on 5 matching bases. Germline CDR1 reads MGHRA; CDR2 reads YSYEKL. Trimming cost V 4 bases and J 7 bases, with 19 bases left between them. The length of the CDR3 is 16 residues. The CDR3 nucleotides read TGCGCCAGCAGCCCCGGGAGGGGCAGCGGACGTGAAAAACTGTTTTTT. Translating it yields CASSPGRGSGREKLFF.

V and J are TRBV12-3 or TRBV12-4 and TRBJ1-5; D is unresolved. V lost 7 bases to trimming and J lost 0 bases, with 7 bases between them. CDR3 length: 13 amino acids. The CDR3 sequence: CASKSNSNQPQHF. The CDR3 DNA is TGTGCCAGCAAATCAAATAGCAATCAGCCCCAGCATTTT.

This chain links TRBV9 with TRBJ2-3; the D is unclear. CDR1 is SGDLS, CDR2 YYNGEE, per germline. There are 13 residues in the CDR3. Trimming pared 3 bases from V and 7 bases from J, leaving 12 bases between. The CDR3 is CASSGTNDNTQYF. In DNA, the CDR3 is TGTGCCAGCAGCGGAACTAACGATAATACGCAGTATTTT.

The V call is TRBV4-1, the J call TRBJ1-1; D perhaps matches TRBD1 (5 bases). CDR3 size: 15 residues. CDR1 MGHRA and CDR2 YSYEKL come from the germline V gene. Trimming shortened V by 7 bases and J by 2 bases, and 17 bases separated the two germline ends. The CDR3 sequence: CASTTGWGDNTEAFF. CDR3 in DNA: TGCGCCAGCACAACCGGATGGGGGGACAACACTGAAGCTTTCTTT.

This rearrangement joins TRBV7-8 to TRBJ1-3; D is unclear. This CDR3 has 17 amino acids. Germline assignment: CDR1 SGHVS and CDR2 FQNEAQ. V dropped 4 bases and J dropped 2 bases, with 18 bases sitting between them. CDR3 loop: CASSSRDILTPGNTIYF. CDR3 DNA sequence: TGTGCCAGCAGCTCACGGGATATTCTCACGCCTGGAAACACCATATATTTT.